The clone carrying this TCR beta chain was seen only a few times. In germline, CDR1 is SGHTA, CDR2 FQGNSA. The CDR3 length is 12 residues. The ends were cut back, 5 bases at V and 5 bases at J, with 9 bases in the middle. Some clones are missing from TCRdb's copy, which holds only in-frame ones; the method was immunoSEQ multiplex PCR. The table has approximately 80,000 clones, 75% to 85% seen once. The data stem from a study of ipilimumab plus nivolumab after autologous stem cell transplantation. The receptor comes from a male donor with diffuse large B-cell lymphoma. The chain recombines TRBV7-2 with TRBJ1-1; D unresolved. This material consisted of PBMCs, taken in a trial of ipilimumab plus nivolumab as post-transplant consolidation. The CDR3 nucleotides read TGTGCCAGCAGCCTACGAGGGACTGAAGCTTTCTTT. It translates to CASSLRGTEAFF.